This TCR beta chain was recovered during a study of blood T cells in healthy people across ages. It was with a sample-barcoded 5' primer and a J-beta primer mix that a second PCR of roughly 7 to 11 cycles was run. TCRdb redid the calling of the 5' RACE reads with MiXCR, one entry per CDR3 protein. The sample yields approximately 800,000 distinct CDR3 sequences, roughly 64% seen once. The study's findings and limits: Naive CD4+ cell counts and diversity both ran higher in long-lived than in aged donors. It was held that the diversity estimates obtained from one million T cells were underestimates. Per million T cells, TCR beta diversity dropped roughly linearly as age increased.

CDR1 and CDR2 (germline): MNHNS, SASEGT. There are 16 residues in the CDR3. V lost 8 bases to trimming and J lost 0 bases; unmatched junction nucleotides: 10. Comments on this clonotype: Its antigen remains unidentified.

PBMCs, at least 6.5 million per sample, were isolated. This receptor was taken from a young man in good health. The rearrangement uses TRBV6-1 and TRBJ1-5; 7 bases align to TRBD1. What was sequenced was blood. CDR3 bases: TGTGCCAGCTCTCTGAACACAGGGGATAGCAATCAGCCCCAGCATTTT. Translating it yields CASSLNTGDSNQPQHF.